The following is a T cell receptor (beta chain) sequence with its context. Its antigen is currently unknown. In the authors' methods: Between roughly 20,000 and 700,000 TCRs appeared in each sample, and the median stood at roughly 95,000. TCRdb re-called the RACE reads through MiXCR, storing one row per CDR3 protein. TCRdb, not the original authors, processed these V and J calls. The table records fewer than 400,000 distinct CDR3 sequences, under 9% of them present only once. Trimming stripped 7 bases from V and 0 bases from J, with 10 bases between. The CDR3 length is 13 residues. The germline gives CDR1 MDHEN, CDR2 SYDVKM. This sample stems from a study of human T cells and chemical hapten exposure. Across the study: It was small differences in pooled library volume that mainly caused per-sample TCR yields to vary.

General study findings and limits: TCRs above 1 in 1000 frequency stayed constant with DPC sensitization.

The time point was: patch test 1, 2 weeks after DPC sensitization. Noted treatment: therapeutic diphenylcyclopropenone sensitization with weekly scalp DPC. The sequenced sample was whole blood, obtained in connection with sensitization to the hapten diphenylcyclopropenone (DPC). This TCR was sampled from a woman between 18 and 29 years old with alopecia areata. Some clones in this sample may be carry-over from other donors' samples. The rearrangement links TRBV28 to TRBJ2-7; possible D gene TRBD2, 6 bases. The CDR3 region has the DNA TGTGCCAGCAAGGGACTGCTCTCCTACGAGCAGTACTTC. It codes for CASKGLLSYEQYF.